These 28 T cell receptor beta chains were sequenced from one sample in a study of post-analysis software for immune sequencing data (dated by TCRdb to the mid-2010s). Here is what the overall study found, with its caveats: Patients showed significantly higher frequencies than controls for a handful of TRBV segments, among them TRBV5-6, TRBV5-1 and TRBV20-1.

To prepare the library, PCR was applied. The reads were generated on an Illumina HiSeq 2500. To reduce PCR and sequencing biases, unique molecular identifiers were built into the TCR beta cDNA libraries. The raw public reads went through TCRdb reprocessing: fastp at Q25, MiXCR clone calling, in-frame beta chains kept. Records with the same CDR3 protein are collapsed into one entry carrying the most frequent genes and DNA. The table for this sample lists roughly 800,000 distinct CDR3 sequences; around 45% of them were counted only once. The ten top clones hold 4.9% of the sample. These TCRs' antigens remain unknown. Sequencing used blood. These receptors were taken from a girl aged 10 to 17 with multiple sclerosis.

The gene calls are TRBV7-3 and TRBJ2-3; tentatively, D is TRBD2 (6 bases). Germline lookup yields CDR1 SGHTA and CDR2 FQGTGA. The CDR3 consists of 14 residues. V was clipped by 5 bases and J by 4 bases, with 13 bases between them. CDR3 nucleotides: TGTGCCAGCAGCCCCACGTCGGGGGCAGATACGCAGTATTTT. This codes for CASSPTSGADTQYF.

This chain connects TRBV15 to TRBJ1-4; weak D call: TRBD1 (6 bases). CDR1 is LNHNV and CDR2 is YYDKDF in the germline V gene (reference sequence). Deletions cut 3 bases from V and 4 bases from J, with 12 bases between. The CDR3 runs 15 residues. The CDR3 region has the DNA TGTGCCACCAGCAGGAACAGGGTTGGTAATGAAAAACTGTTTTTT. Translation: CATSRNRVGNEKLFF.

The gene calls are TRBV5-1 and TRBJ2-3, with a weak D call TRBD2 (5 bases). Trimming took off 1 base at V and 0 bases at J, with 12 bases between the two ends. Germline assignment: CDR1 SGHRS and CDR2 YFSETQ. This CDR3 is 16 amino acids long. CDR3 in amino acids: CASSLTLAASTDTQYF. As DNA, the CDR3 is TGCGCCAGCAGCTTGACGCTAGCAGCTAGCACAGATACGCAGTATTTT.

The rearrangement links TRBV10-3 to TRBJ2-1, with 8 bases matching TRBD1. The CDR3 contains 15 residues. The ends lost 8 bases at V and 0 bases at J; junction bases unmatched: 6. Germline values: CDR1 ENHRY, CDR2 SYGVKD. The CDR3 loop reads CAILSTGGSYNEQFF. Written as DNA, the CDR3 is TGTGCCATCTTATCAACAGGGGGCTCCTACAATGAGCAGTTCTTC.

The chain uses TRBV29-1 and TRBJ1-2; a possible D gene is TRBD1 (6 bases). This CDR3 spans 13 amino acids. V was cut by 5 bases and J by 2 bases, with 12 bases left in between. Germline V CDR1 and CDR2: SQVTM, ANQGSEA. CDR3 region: CSVSRTENYGYTF. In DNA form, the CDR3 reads TGCAGCGTTTCCCGGACAGAAAACTATGGCTACACCTTC.

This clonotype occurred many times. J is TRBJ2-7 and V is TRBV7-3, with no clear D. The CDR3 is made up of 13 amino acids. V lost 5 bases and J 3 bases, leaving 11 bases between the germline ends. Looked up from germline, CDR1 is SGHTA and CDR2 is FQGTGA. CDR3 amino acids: CASSPYPYYEQYF. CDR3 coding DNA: TGTGCCAGCAGCCCGTACCCTTACTACGAGCAGTACTTC. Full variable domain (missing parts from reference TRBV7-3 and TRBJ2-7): GAGVSQTPSNKVTEKGKYVELRCDPISGHTALYWYRQSLGQGPEFLIYFQGTGAADDSGLPNDRFFAVRPEGSVSTLKIQRTERGDSAVYLCASSPYPYYEQYFGPGTRLTVT.

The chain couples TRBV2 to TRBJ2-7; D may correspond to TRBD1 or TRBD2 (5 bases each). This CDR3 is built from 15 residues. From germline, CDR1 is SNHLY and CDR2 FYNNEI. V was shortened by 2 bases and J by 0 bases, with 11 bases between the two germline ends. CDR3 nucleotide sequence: TGTGCCAGCAGTGAATTTCGGGACCACTCCTACGAGCAGTACTTC. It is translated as CASSEFRDHSYEQYF.

This CDR3 reads CSADSGSVNEQYF. The CDR3 DNA reads TGCAGTGCTGACAGCGGGAGTGTCAATGAGCAGTACTTC. V usage is TRBV20-1 and J usage is TRBJ2-5; 8 bases are a match to TRBD2. Trimming removed 5 bases from V and 11 bases from J; junction bases left unmatched: 13. This CDR3 has 13 residues. Germline V gene sequence: CDR1 DFQATT, CDR2 SNEGSKA (reference sequence).

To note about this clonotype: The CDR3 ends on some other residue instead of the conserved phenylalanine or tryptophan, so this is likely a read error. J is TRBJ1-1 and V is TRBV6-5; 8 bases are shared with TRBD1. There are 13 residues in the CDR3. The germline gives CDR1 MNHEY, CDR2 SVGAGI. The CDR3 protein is CAGSTDRGTEAFI. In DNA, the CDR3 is TGTGCCGGCAGCACTGACAGGGGCACTGAAGCTTTCATT.

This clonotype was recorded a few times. CDR3 sequence (DNA): TGCAGCGTTGAAGGCGTCCGACAGGGCTCCTACAATGAGCAGTTCTTC. Residues: CSVEGVRQGSYNEQFF. This sequence joins TRBV29-1 and TRBJ2-1; TRBD1 agrees at 7 bases. The CDR3 spans 16 residues. Germline V gene lookup returns CDR1 SQVTM and CDR2 ANQGSEA. With 1 base clipped from V and 0 bases from J, the junction kept 6 bases outside the gene matches.

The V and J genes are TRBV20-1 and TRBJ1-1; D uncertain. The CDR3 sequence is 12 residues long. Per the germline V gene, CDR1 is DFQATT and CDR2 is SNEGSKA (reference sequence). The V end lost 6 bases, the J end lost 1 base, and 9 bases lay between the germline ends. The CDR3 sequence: CSAGRSNTEAFF. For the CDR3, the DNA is TGCAGTGCAGGACGGTCGAACACTGAAGCTTTCTTT.

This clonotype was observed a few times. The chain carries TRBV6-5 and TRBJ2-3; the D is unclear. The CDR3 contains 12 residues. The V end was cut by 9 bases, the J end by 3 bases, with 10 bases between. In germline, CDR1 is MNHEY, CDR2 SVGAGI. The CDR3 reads CASITRTDTQYF. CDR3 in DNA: TGTGCCAGTATAACGAGGACAGATACGCAGTATTTT.

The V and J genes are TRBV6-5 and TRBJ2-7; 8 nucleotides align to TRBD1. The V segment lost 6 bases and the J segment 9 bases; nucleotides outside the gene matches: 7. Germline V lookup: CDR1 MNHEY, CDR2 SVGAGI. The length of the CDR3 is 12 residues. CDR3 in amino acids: CASSHRGWGQYF. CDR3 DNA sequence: TGTGCCAGCAGCCACAGGGGGTGGGGGCAGTACTTC.

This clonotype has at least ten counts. CDR3 coding DNA: TGTGCCAGCAGCTCGAGACAGGGCACAGATACGCAGTATTTT. Protein: CASSSRQGTDTQYF. V gene TRBV7-6 combines with J gene TRBJ2-3; tentative D call: TRBD1 (6 bases). V shed 4 bases and J shed 1 base, with 9 bases lying between them. This CDR3 contains 14 residues. Germline V CDR1 and CDR2: SGHVS, FNYEAQ.

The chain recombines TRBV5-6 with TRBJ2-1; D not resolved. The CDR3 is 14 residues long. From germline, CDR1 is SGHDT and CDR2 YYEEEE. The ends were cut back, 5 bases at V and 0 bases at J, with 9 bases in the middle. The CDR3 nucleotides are TGTGCCAGCAGTGACCTCTACTCCTACAATGAGCAGTTCTTC. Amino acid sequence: CASSDLYSYNEQFF. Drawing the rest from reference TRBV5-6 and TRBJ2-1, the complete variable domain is DAGVTQSPTHLIKTRGQQVTLRCSPKSGHDTVSWYQQALGQGPQFIFQYYEEEERQRGNFPDRFSGHQFPNYSSELNVNALLLGDSALYLCASSDLYSYNEQFFGPGTRLTVL.

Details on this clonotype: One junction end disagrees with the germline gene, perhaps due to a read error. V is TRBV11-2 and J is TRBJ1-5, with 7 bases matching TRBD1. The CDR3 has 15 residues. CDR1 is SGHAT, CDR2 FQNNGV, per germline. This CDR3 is CASSITGDKNQPQHF. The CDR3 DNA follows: TGTGCCAGCAGCATCACAGGGGACAAGAATCAGCCTCAGCATTTT.

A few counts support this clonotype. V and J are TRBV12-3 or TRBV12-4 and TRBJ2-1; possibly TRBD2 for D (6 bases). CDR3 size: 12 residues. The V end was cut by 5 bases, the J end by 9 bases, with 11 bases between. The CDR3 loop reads CASSEIAAEQFF. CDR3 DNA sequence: TGTGCCAGCAGTGAAATAGCGGCTGAGCAGTTCTTC.

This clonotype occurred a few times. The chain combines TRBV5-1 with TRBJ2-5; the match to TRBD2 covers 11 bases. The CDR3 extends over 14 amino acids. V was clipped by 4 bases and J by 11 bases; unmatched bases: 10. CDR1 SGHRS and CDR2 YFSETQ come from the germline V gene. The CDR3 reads CASSNGLAGPEQYF. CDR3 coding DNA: TGCGCCAGCAGCAACGGACTAGCGGGTCCTGAGCAGTACTTC. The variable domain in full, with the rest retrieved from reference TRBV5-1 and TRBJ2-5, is KAGVTQTPRYLIKTRGQQVTLSCSPISGHRSVSWYQQTPGQGLQFLFEYFSETQRNKGNFPGRFSGRQFSNSRSEMNVSTLELGDSALYLCASSNGLAGPEQYFGPGTRLLVL.

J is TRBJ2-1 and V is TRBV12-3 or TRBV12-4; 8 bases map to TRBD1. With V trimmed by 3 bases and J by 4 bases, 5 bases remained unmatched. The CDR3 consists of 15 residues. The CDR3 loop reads CASSLRTGMYNEQFF. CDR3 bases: TGTGCCAGCAGTTTGAGGACAGGGATGTACAATGAGCAGTTCTTC.

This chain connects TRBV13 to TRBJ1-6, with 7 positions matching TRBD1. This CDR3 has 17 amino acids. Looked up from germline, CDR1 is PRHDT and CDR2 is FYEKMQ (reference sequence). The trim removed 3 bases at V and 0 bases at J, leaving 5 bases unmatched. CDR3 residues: CASSLTGRGSYNSPLHF. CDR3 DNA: TGTGCCAGCAGCTTGACAGGGAGAGGCTCCTATAATTCACCCCTCCACTTT.

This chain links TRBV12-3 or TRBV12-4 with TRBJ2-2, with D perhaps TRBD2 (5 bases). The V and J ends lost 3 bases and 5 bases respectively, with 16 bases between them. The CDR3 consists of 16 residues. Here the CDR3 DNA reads TGTGCCAGCAGTTTGGAGGCCTCGGCCGCGACCGGGGAGCTGTTTTTT. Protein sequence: CASSLEASAATGELFF.

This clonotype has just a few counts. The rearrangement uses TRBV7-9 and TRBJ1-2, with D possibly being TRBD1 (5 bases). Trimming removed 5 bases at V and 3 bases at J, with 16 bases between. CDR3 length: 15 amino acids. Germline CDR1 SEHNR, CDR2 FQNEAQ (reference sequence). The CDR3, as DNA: TGTGCCAGCAGCCCTACGGGGACGTTGGACTATGGCTACACCTTC. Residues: CASSPTGTLDYGYTF.

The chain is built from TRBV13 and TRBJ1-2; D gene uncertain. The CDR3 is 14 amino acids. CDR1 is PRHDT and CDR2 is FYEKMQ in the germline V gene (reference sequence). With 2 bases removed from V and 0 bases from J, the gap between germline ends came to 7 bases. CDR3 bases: TGTGCCAGCAGCTTACTGGGTCCTAACTATGGCTACACCTTC. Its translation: CASSLLGPNYGYTF.

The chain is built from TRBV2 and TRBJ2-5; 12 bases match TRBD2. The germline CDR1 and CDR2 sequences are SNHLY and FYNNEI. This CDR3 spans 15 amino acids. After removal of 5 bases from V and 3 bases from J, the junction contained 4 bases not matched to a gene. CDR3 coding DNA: TGTGCCAGCAGTCTTAGACTAGCGGGAGAAGAGACCCAGTACTTC. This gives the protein CASSLRLAGEETQYF.

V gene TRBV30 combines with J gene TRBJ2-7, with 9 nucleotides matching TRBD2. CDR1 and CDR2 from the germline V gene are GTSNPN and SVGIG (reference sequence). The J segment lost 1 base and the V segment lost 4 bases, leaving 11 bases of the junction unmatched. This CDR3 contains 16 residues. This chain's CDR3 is CAWNLGGSGSSYEQYF. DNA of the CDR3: TGTGCCTGGAACCTCGGGGGTAGCGGGAGTTCCTACGAGCAGTACTTC.

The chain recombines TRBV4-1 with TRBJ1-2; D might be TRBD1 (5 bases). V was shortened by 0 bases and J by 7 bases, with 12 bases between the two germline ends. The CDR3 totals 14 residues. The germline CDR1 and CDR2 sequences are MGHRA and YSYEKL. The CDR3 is CASSQEEGWCGYTF. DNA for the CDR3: TGCGCCAGCAGCCAAGAGGAGGGGTGGTGTGGCTACACCTTC.

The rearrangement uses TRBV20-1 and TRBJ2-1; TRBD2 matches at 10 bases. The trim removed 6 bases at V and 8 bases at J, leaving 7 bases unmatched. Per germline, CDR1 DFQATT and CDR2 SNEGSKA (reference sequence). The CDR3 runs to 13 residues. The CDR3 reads CSARGLAFDEQFF. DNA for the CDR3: TGCAGTGCGCGGGGACTAGCGTTCGATGAGCAGTTCTTC.

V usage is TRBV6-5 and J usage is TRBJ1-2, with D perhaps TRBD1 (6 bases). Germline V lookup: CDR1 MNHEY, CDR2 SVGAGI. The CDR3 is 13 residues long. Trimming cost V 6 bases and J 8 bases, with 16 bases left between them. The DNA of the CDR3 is TGTGCCAGCAGCCCCATAGGAGGGGGAGGCTACACCTTC. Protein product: CASSPIGGGGYTF.